This TCR beta chain was identified during a study of blood T cell repertoires in COVID-19. Sequencing was performed with immunoSEQ multiplex PCR; in TCRdb, only in-frame clones are kept and a portion is missing. In the table there are 45,000 to 65,000 clones, over 80% of which are singletons. Sequenced: peripheral blood. This clonotype was sampled from a man between 65 and 80 years old with active COVID-19.

The CDR3 is CASSQVLLGGNNYGYTF. In DNA, the CDR3 is TGTGCCAGCAGCCAAGTTTTATTGGGAGGTAATAACTATGGCTACACCTTC. The J gene is TRBJ1-2, the V gene TRBV3-1 (or the pseudogene TRBV3-2); D is unclear. CDR1 and CDR2 (germline): LGHDT, YNNKEL (reference sequence). The CDR3 runs to 17 residues. The V end lost 1 base, the J end lost 1 base, and 16 bases lay between the germline ends.